The 22 T cell receptor beta chains below were found in one sample sequenced in a study of blood T cell repertoires in COVID-19. TCRdb keeps only in-frame clones here, not all; method: immunoSEQ multiplex PCR. The sample includes around 20,000 clones, around 90% of them seen just once. The sequencing input was peripheral blood. The receptors originated from a human donor in a cohort sampled during active COVID-19. The donor label of this sample is uncertain.

The chain has TRBV4-1 and TRBJ2-7, with 8 bases lining up with TRBD1. Trimming at V came to 2 bases and at J to 4 bases, leaving 13 bases not matched to a gene. CDR1 is MGHRA and CDR2 is YSYEKL in the germline V gene. This CDR3 has 17 amino acids. CDR3 in amino acids: CASSQIFMRDRRYEQYF. The CDR3 DNA reads TGCGCCAGCAGCCAAATCTTCATGCGGGACAGGAGATACGAGCAGTACTTC.

V is TRBV18 and J is TRBJ1-3; D is perhaps TRBD1 (5 bases). Germline CDR1 and CDR2: KGHSH and LQKENI. Trimming pared 0 bases from V and 1 base from J, leaving 10 bases between. The CDR3 is 16 residues long. Written as DNA, the CDR3 is TGTGCCAGCTCACCACCTTCAGGGAGGTCTGGAAACACCATATATTTT. Encoded protein: CASSPPSGRSGNTIYF.

Here the CDR3 DNA reads TGCGCCAGCAGCAAATACGGGGGGGAAAGCGAGCAGTACTTC. As protein: CASSKYGGESEQYF. The rearrangement uses TRBV5-1 and TRBJ2-7, with 8 bases fitting TRBD2. This CDR3 is built from 14 residues. After removal of 4 bases from V and 6 bases from J, the junction contained 9 bases not matched to a gene. CDR1 is SGHRS and CDR2 is YFSETQ in the germline V gene.

The chain is built from TRBV5-1 and TRBJ1-2; 10 bases are shared with TRBD1. The length of the CDR3 is 13 residues. V dropped 4 bases and J dropped 6; count of bases not matched to a gene: 3. The germline V gene encodes CDR1 SGHRS and CDR2 YFSETQ. As DNA, the CDR3 is TGCGCCAGCAGCCCCGGGACAGGGGATGGCTACACCTTC. This codes for CASSPGTGDGYTF.

The chain recombines TRBV19 with TRBJ1-1; 7 bases agree with TRBD1. Germline V CDR1 and CDR2: LNHDA, SQIVND (reference sequence). J was trimmed by 0 bases and V by 5 bases; bases with no gene match: 6. The CDR3 covers 15 residues. The CDR3 DNA reads TGTGCCAGTAGTGCGCTGGGACAGATGAACACTGAAGCTTTCTTT. Amino acids: CASSALGQMNTEAFF. Complete variable domain (other parts from reference TRBV19 and TRBJ1-1): DGGITQSPKYLFRKEGQNVTLSCEQNLNHDAMYWYRQDPGQGLRLIYYSQIVNDFQKGDIAEGYSVSREKKESFPLTVTSAQKNPTAFYLCASSALGQMNTEAFFGQGTRLTVV.

The J gene is TRBJ2-7, the V gene TRBV5-5, with 8 nucleotides matching TRBD2. CDR1 and CDR2 from the germline V gene are SGHKS and YYEKEE (reference sequence). This CDR3 comprises 15 residues. J lost 1 base, V lost 2 bases, and 5 bases had no gene match. The CDR3 protein is CASSFSGSRSYEQYF. The CDR3 coding sequence is TGTGCCAGCAGCTTCAGCGGGAGCCGATCCTACGAGCAGTACTTC.

The chain couples TRBV6-1 to TRBJ2-7; TRBD2 matches 13 bases. The CDR3 is 16 residues long. V lost 3 bases and J lost 9; bases outside the gene matches: 11. CDR1 is MNHNS and CDR2 is SASEGT in the germline V gene. As DNA, the CDR3 is TGTGCCAGCAGTGATCCCGGGACTAGCGGGACCCAGCGGCAGTACTTC. It specifies CASSDPGTSGTQRQYF.

The CDR3 DNA follows: TGTGCCAGCAGCCACCTACGACCCACAGGTGGGGCCAACGTCCTGACTTTC. Its translation: CASSHLRPTGGANVLTF. The chain recombines TRBV3-1 (or the pseudogene TRBV3-2) with TRBJ2-6, with a weak D call TRBD1 (5 bases). CDR1 is LGHDT and CDR2 is YNNKEL in the germline V gene (reference sequence). Trimming removed 3 bases from V and 3 bases from J, with 15 bases in between. The CDR3 is 17 amino acids.

The gene calls are TRBV6-4 and TRBJ1-1, with D possibly matching TRBD1 (5 bases). The V and J ends lost 7 bases and 5 bases respectively, with 14 bases between them. Germline CDR1 reads MRHNA; CDR2 reads SNTAGT. The CDR3 contains 13 residues. In DNA, the CDR3 is TGTGCCAGCACGCGGGATGGGGGAACTGAAGCTTTCTTT. Translation: CASTRDGGTEAFF.

CDR3 in DNA: TGTGCCAGCAGTCACACAGATACGCAGTATTTT. This sequence encodes CASSHTDTQYF. The chain has TRBV12-3 or TRBV12-4 and TRBJ2-3; D is unclear. V gave up 5 bases and J gave up 2 bases, with 2 bases separating them. The CDR3 is 11 amino acids.

The rearrangement uses TRBV7-9 and TRBJ1-3; D is possibly TRBD1 (5 bases). Germline V gives CDR1 SEHNR, CDR2 FQNEAQ (reference sequence). Trimming cost V 5 bases and J 9 bases, with 11 bases left between them. This CDR3 is built from 12 residues. The chain's CDR3 is CASSTTGGTIYF. CDR3 sequence (DNA): TGTGCCAGCAGCACCACCGGGGGCACCATATATTTT.

The chain couples TRBV27 to TRBJ1-2; a possible D gene is TRBD1 (5 bases). CDR3 length: 13 residues. Germline CDR1 MNHEY, CDR2 SMNVEV (reference sequence). Trimming took 10 bases from V and 1 from J, leaving 13 bases between them. CDR3 coding DNA: TGTGCCACCCGGACACCGAATAACTATGGCTACACCTTC. Translated: CATRTPNNYGYTF.

J is TRBJ1-1 and V is TRBV28; no reliable D call. V lost 2 bases to trimming and J lost 0 bases, with 19 bases between them. Germline values: CDR1 MDHEN, CDR2 SYDVKM. The CDR3 has 18 amino acids. The CDR3 coding sequence is TGTGCCAGCAGTTTAACCCGAATAATAGGACTCATGAACACTGAAGCTTTCTTT. It specifies CASSLTRIIGLMNTEAFF.

The chain carries TRBV7-2 and TRBJ1-1; D possibly corresponds to TRBD1 (6 bases). The V end lost 8 bases, the J end lost 0 bases, and 10 bases lay between the germline ends. Germline V CDR1 and CDR2: SGHTA, FQGNSA. The CDR3 extends over 13 amino acids. CDR3 bases: TGTGCCAGCTCCAGGGGAATGAACACTGAAGCTTTCTTT. Its protein product is CASSRGMNTEAFF.

The chain is built from TRBV28 and TRBJ2-7, with 12 bases identical to TRBD2. The CDR3 is made up of 16 amino acids. Trimming cost V 6 bases and J 8 bases; bases outside gene matches: 14. Germline V gene sequence: CDR1 MDHEN, CDR2 SYDVKM. CDR3 sequence (DNA): TGTGCCAGCAGCCGGACTAGCGGGACGGAATTCGTCAAGCAGTACTTC. Translated, it gives CASSRTSGTEFVKQYF.

This sequence joins TRBV27 and TRBJ2-6; TRBD2 agrees at 9 bases. CDR1 and CDR2 (germline): MNHEY, SMNVEV (reference sequence). V was clipped by 5 bases and J by 1 base; unmatched bases: 9. The CDR3 sequence is 18 residues long. The CDR3 DNA sequence: TGTGCCAGCAGTCGTAGCGGGAGAGTAGGGTCTGGGGCCAACGTCCTGACTTTC. Translated, it gives CASSRSGRVGSGANVLTF.

The CDR3 loop is CASSLIQITGELFF. In nucleotides, the CDR3 is TGCGCCAGCAGCTTGATACAGATCACCGGGGAGCTGTTTTTT. This sequence joins TRBV5-1 and TRBJ2-2; D gene ambiguous. V was shortened by 1 base and J by 4 bases, with 8 bases between the two germline ends. The CDR3 is 14 amino acids. Per the germline V gene, CDR1 is SGHRS and CDR2 is YFSETQ.

This sequence joins TRBV6-5 and TRBJ1-2, with D possibly TRBD1 on 6 matching bases. Trimming left V 6 bases short and J 2 bases short, with 10 bases between. CDR3 length: 13 residues. The V gene's germline CDR1 is MNHEY and CDR2 SVGAGI. CDR3 residues: CASRSTGNYGYTF. CDR3 nucleotide sequence: TGTGCCAGCAGGTCTACAGGGAACTATGGCTACACCTTC.

The chain joins TRBV11-2 to TRBJ2-1; 10 nucleotides agree with TRBD1. The ends lost 4 bases at V and 9 bases at J; junction bases unmatched: 12. CDR3 length equals 16 residues. CDR1 is SGHAT, CDR2 FQNNGV, per germline. The CDR3 is CASSSYRRQGAGEQFF. CDR3 bases: TGTGCCAGCAGCTCCTACCGGCGACAGGGGGCAGGTGAGCAGTTCTTC. The variable domain in full, completed from reference TRBV11-2 and TRBJ2-1, reads EAGVAQSPRYKIIEKRQSVAFWCNPISGHATLYWYQQILGQGPKLLIQFQNNGVVDDSQLPKDRFSAERLKGVDSTLKIQPAKLEDSAVYLCASSSYRRQGAGEQFFGPGTRLTVL.

V and J are TRBV27 and TRBJ2-1; 8 positions match TRBD1. The CDR3 extends over 18 amino acids. Germline trimming cut 4 bases from V and 5 bases from J; bases unmatched to any gene: 16. CDR1 and CDR2 from the germline V gene are MNHEY and SMNVEV (reference sequence). The CDR3 region has the DNA TGTGCCAGCAGTTCCTATGGGACAGGTTCTACGCGTAACAATGAGCAGTTCTTC. Protein sequence: CASSSYGTGSTRNNEQFF.

The chain carries TRBV19 and TRBJ2-5, with D possibly TRBD1 on 6 matching bases. CDR3 length: 17 residues. Germline CDR1 is LNHDA and CDR2 is SQIVND (reference sequence). Trimming cost V 1 base and J 5 bases, with 20 bases left between them. The CDR3 loop reads CASSIVGVWGRGETQYF. CDR3 nucleotide sequence: TGTGCCAGTAGTATAGTGGGGGTGTGGGGGCGCGGGGAGACCCAGTACTTC.

This rearrangement joins TRBV7-2 to TRBJ2-3; 7 nucleotides match TRBD2. From germline, CDR1 is SGHTA and CDR2 FQGNSA. V was clipped by 2 bases and J by 6 bases; unmatched bases: 5. The CDR3 covers 14 residues. The CDR3 loop is CASSLSGNLDTQYF. The CDR3 nucleotides read TGTGCCAGCAGCTTAAGCGGGAACTTGGATACGCAGTATTTT. Full variable domain (outside the CDR3, taken from reference TRBV7-2 and TRBJ2-3): GAGVSQSPSNKVTEKGKDVELRCDPISGHTALYWYRQSLGQGLEFLIYFQGNSAPDKSGLPSDRFSAERTGGSVSTLTIQRTQQEDSAVYLCASSLSGNLDTQYFGPGTRLTVL.